This TCR beta chain derives from a study of spatial heterogeneity in lung cancer. Whole-study findings and limits: It was found that expanded intratumoral alpha and beta TCR counts tracked tumor mutation counts.

Time point described: sample taken at primary tumor resection. The CDR3 extends over 16 amino acids. Germline V gene lookup returns CDR1 SGHVS and CDR2 FQNEAQ. With 4 bases removed from V and 0 bases from J, the gap between germline ends came to 15 bases. This clonotype is labeled medium-sized. Its antigen is not identified. Every molecule of TCR cDNA had its own unique molecular identifier. TCRdb redid the calling of the 5' RACE reads with MiXCR, one entry per CDR3 protein. Of around 3,000 distinct CDR3 sequences listed, around 13% are singletons. This sequence joins TRBV7-8 and TRBJ1-1; D not resolved. This material consisted of lung tumor tissue, taken at surgery. This TCR was sampled from a male donor with early-stage non-small cell lung cancer. This CDR3 reads CASSSSGANMNTEAFF. CDR3 nucleotide sequence: TGTGCCAGCAGCTCCTCAGGAGCTAACATGAACACTGAAGCTTTCTTT.